This TCR beta chain derives from a study of T cell changes during pregnancy in multiple sclerosis. From germline, CDR1 is SGHRS and CDR2 YFSETQ. The CDR3 contains 13 residues. Trimming cost V 0 bases and J 10 bases; bases outside gene matches: 3. Clones were sequenced by immunoSEQ multiplex PCR, and TCRdb holds only the in-frame ones, with some missing. The profile covers 70,000 to 75,000 clones, with approximately 92% appearing a single time and 2% to 2.5% taken by the ten largest. The clonotype was recovered from a female donor with multiple sclerosis, enrolled in a pregnancy study. The specimen comprised peripheral blood, sampled before pregnancy. The genes are TRBV5-1 and TRBJ1-3; 8 nucleotides line up with TRBD1. Here the CDR3 DNA reads TGCGCCAGCAGCTTGGGACAGGGGCTTACCATATATTTT. Protein sequence: CASSLGQGLTIYF.